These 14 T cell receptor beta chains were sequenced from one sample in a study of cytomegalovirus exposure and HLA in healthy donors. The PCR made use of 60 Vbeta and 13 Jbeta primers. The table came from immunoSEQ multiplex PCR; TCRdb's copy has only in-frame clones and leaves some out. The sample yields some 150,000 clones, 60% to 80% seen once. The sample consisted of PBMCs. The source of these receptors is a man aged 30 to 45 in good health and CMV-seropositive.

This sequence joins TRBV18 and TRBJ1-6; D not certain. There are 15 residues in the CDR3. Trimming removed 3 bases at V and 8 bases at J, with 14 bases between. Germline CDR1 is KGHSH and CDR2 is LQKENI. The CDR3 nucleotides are TGTGCCAGCTCACCGAATGTGGTGCGAGATTCACCCCTCCACTTT. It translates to CASSPNVVRDSPLHF.

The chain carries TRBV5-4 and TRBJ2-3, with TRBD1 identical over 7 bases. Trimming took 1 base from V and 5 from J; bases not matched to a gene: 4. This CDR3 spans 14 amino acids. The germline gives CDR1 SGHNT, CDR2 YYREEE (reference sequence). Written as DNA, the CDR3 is TGTGCCAGCAGCTTGCGGGACAGCGAAGATACGCAGTATTTT. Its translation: CASSLRDSEDTQYF.

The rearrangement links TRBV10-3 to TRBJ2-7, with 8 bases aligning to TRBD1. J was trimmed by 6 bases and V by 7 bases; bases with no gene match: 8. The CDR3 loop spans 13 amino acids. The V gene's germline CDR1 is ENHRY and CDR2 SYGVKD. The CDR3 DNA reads TGTGCCATCACGTCGGGACAGGTCTCCGAGCAGTACTTC. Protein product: CAITSGQVSEQYF.

Written as DNA, the CDR3 is TGTGCCAGCAGTGGGGGGCCTAGGGAGCAGTACTTC. As protein: CASSGGPREQYF. The V and J genes are TRBV2 and TRBJ2-7; TRBD1 is a possible D gene (6 bases). Germline V gives CDR1 SNHLY, CDR2 FYNNEI. The CDR3 is 12 amino acids. Trimming stripped 4 bases from V and 7 bases from J, with 11 bases between.

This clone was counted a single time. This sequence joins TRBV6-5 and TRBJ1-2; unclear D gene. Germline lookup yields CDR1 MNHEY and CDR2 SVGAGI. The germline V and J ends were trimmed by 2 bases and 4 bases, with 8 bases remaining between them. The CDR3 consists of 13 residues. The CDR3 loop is CASSYGQFYGYTF. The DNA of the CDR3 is TGTGCCAGCAGTTACGGCCAGTTCTATGGCTACACCTTC.

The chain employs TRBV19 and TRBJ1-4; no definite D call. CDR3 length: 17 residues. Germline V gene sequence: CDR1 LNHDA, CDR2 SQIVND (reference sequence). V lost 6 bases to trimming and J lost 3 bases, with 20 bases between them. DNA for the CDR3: TGTGCCAGTAGCCTGGACGGGAGCTTCCATTCTAATGAAAAACTGTTTTTT. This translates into CASSLDGSFHSNEKLFF.

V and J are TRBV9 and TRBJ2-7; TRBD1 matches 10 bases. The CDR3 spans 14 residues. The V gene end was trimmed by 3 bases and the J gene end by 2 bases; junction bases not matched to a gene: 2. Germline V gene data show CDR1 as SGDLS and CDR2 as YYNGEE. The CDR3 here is CASSADRGPYEQYF. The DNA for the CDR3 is TGTGCCAGCAGCGCTGACAGGGGGCCCTACGAGCAGTACTTC.

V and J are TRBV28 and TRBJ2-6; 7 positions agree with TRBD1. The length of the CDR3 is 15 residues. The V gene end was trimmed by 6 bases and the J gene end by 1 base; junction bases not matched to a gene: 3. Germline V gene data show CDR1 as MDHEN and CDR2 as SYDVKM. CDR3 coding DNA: TGTGCCAGCAGCACGACAGGGTCTGGGGCCAACGTCCTGACTTTC. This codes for CASSTTGSGANVLTF.

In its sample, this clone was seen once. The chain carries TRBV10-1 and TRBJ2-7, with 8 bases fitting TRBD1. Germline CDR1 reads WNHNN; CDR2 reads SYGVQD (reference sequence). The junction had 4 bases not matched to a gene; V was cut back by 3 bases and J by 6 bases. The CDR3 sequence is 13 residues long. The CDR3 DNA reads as TGCGCCAGCAGTGATTCAGGGGGCTTCGAGCAGTACTTC. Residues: CASSDSGGFEQYF.

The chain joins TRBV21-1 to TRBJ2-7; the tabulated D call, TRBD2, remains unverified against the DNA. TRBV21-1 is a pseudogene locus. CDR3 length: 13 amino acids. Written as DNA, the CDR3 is TGTGCCAGCAGCAAAGCTAGCAGATACGAGCAGTACTTC. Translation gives CASSKASRYEQYF.

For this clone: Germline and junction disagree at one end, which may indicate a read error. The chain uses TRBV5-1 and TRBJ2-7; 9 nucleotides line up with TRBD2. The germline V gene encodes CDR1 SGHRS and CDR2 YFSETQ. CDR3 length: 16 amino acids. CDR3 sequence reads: CASSPLGRGGSDEQYF. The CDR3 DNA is TGCGCCAGCAGCCCTCTAGGGCGGGGGGGCTCCGACGAGCAGTACTTC.

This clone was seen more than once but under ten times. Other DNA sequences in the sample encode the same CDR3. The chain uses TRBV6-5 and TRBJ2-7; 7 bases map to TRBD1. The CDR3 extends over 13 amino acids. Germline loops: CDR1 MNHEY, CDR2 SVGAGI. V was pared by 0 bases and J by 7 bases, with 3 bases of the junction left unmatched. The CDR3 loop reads CASSYSTGYEQYF. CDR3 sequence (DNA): TGTGCCAGCAGTTACTCGACAGGGTATGAGCAGTACTTC.

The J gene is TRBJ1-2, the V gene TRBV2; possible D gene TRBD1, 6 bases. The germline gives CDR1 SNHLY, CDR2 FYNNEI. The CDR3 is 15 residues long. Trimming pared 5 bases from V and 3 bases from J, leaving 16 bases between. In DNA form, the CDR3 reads TGTGCCAGCAGTTCTGACGGGACATATTACTATGGCTACACCTTC. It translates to CASSSDGTYYYGYTF.

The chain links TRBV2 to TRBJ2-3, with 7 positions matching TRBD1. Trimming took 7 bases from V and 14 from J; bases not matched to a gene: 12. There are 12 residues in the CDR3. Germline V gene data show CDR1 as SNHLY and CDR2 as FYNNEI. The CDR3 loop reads CASNSGQAYRYF. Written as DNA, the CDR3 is TGTGCCAGCAACTCTGGACAGGCCTACAGGTATTTT.